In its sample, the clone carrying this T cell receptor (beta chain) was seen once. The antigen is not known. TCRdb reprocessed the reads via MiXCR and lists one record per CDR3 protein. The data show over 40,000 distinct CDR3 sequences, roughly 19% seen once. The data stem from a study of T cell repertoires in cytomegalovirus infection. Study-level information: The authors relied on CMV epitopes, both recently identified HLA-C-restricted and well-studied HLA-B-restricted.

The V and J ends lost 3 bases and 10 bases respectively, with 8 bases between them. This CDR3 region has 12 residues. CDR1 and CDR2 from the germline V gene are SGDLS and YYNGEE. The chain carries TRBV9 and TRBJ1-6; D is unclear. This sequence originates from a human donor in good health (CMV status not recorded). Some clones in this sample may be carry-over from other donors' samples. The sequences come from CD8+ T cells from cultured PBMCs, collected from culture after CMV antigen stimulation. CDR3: CASSASGSPLHF. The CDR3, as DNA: TGTGCCAGCAGCGCCAGCGGGTCACCCCTCCACTTT.